This T cell receptor (beta chain) is from a study of blood T cell repertoires in COVID-19. Only in-frame clones appear in the TCRdb table, and some are missing; sequencing was by immunoSEQ multiplex PCR. The sample shows 250,000 to 300,000 clones, roughly 90% of them seen only once. Germline V gene data show CDR1 as LNHDA and CDR2 as SQIVND (reference sequence). The CDR3 is 14 residues long. Trimming removed 4 bases at V and 0 bases at J, with 7 bases between. Sequenced material: peripheral blood. The V and J genes are TRBV19 and TRBJ1-3, with D perhaps matching TRBD1 (5 bases). The receptor was isolated from a woman in her thirties with COVID-19, enrolled during active disease. Here the CDR3 DNA reads TGTGCCAGTAGTAAGGACATCTCTGGAAACACCATATATTTT. The encoded protein is CASSKDISGNTIYF.